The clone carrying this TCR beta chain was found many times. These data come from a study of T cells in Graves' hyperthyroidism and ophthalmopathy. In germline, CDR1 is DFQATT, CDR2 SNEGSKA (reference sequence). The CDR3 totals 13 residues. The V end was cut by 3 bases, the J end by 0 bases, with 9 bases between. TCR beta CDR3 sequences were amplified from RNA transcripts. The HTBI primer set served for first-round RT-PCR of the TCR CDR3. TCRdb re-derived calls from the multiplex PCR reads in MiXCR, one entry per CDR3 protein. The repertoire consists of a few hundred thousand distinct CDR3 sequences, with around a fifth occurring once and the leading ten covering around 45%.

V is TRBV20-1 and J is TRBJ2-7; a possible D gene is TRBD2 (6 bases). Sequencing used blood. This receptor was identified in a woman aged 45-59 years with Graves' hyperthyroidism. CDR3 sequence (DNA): TGCAGTGCTAGCGCGGGACCCTCCTACGAGCAGTACTTC. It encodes CSASAGPSYEQYF.